This T cell receptor beta chain was retrieved from a study of blood T cell repertoires in COVID-19. Background on the study: Acute and convalescent COVID-19 specimens originated in the United States, Italy and Spain. Sample material is recorded as cDNA or gDNA derived from T cells, B-cell-depleted T cells, or PBMCs.

Authors' analysis steps: Amplifying reference gene primers gave estimates of nucleated cell counts. Produced via immunoSEQ multiplex PCR; TCRdb's table is partial and in-frame only. V, J and clone size reflect that table, while D and trimming were determined from the DNA. The data hold 95,000 or so clones, with around 90% observed a single time. V shed 2 bases, J shed 6 bases, and the junction held 7 bases outside the gene matches. The CDR3 loop spans 14 amino acids. In germline, CDR1 is SGHNT, CDR2 YYREEE (reference sequence). V usage is TRBV5-4 and J usage is TRBJ2-7, with 8 bases fitting TRBD1. This receptor was identified in a woman aged 70-85 years with acute or convalescent COVID-19. The specimen was peripheral blood. The CDR3 nucleotides read TGTGCCAGCAGCTTTCAGGGGGCGACTTCCGAGCAGTACGTC. Residues: CASSFQGATSEQYV.